This record concerns one TCR beta chain sequence. The CDR3 runs 16 residues. Germline lookup yields CDR1 SGHRS and CDR2 YFSETQ. V gave up 0 bases and J gave up 5 bases; unmatched junction bases: 9. The source of the sample is a study of blood T cell repertoires in COVID-19. Measured with immunoSEQ multiplex PCR; TCRdb has only the in-frame clones, and not every one. Of 60,000 to 75,000 clones listed, around 83% are singletons. Sequenced input: peripheral blood. This clonotype originated in an elderly woman with acute or convalescent COVID-19. The V gene is TRBV5-1, the J gene TRBJ1-1, with 8 bases identical to TRBD1. The CDR3 is CASSLGADRGGTEAFF. The CDR3 DNA sequence: TGCGCCAGCAGCTTGGGGGCCGACAGGGGAGGGACTGAAGCTTTCTTT.